A selection of T cell receptor beta chains follows, all from one sample in a study of cytotoxic CD8 clonotypes in ibrutinib-treated CLL. Assay: immunoSEQ multiplex PCR; the TCRdb copy retains only in-frame clones and omits some. This sample has approximately 330,000 clones; around four fifths occur once, and the top ten carry under 8.5%. The specimen comprised PBMCs, sampled before ibrutinib treatment. Receptors were obtained from a human donor with chronic lymphocytic leukemia. The CDR3 runs from the conserved cysteine through the conserved F or W. Fields, in order: D gene, J gene, clone size, CDR3 length, V gene, CDR3 protein, CDR3 DNA. A D gene is named only where the DNA matches it firmly. The size of a clone is reported for some rows only, either as once, few or many, or as a class for expanded clones.

- | TRBJ2-5 | - | 17 | TRBV5-1 | CASSLEQGEAGLKTQYF | TGCGCCAGCAGCTTGGAACAGGGAGAGGCGGGTTTGAAGACCCAGTACTTC
TRBD1 | TRBJ2-5 | - | 15 | TRBV7-9 | CASSPWDRGIETQYF | TGTGCCAGCAGCCCCTGGGACAGGGGGATTGAGACCCAGTACTTC
- | TRBJ2-7 | few | 14 | TRBV28 | CASSLRAGIYEQYF | TGTGCCAGCAGTTTAAGGGCAGGAATCTACGAGCAGTACTTC
TRBD2 | TRBJ2-1 | - | 15 | TRBV5-1 | CASSSERGSYNEQFF | TGCGCCAGCAGCTCCGAGCGGGGTTCCTACAATGAGCAGTTCTTC
TRBD2 | TRBJ2-1 | - | 14 | TRBV7-2 | CASSPGTSGWEQFF | TGTGCCAGCAGTCCCGGGACTAGCGGCTGGGAGCAGTTCTTC
- | TRBJ2-5 | - | 13 | TRBV5-1 | CASSPSGGETQYF | TGCGCCAGCAGCCCGAGTGGAGGAGAGACCCAGTACTTC
- | TRBJ1-4 | - | 15 | TRBV4-1 | CASSQERQGNEKLFF | TGCGCCAGCAGCCAAGAACGCCAGGGGAATGAAAAACTGTTTTTT
TRBD1 | TRBJ1-2 | - | 15 | TRBV6-1 | CASSIDRGWRYGYTF | TGTGCCAGCAGTATCGACAGGGGGTGGAGGTATGGCTACACCTTC
- | TRBJ1-2 | - | 13 | TRBV7-9 | CASSLAPRQLNTF | TGTGCCAGCAGTCTAGCCCCCCGCCAATTGAACACCTTC
- | TRBJ2-1 | few | 11 | TRBV20-1 | CSARRYNEQFF | TGCAGTGCTAGAAGATACAATGAGCAGTTCTTC
- | TRBJ1-5 | - | 12 | TRBV30 | CAWSVGNQPQHF | TGTGCCTGGAGTGTTGGCAATCAGCCCCAGCATTTT
- | TRBJ1-2 | few | 15 | TRBV5-6 | CASSFQGRTDYGYTF | TGTGCCAGCAGCTTCCAGGGAAGAACGGACTATGGCTACACCTTC
TRBD2 | TRBJ2-1 | - | 14 | TRBV6-5 | CASRGGSSYNEQFF | TGTGCCAGCAGGGGCGGGAGCTCCTACAATGAGCAGTTCTTC
TRBD2 | TRBJ2-7 | - | 16 | TRBV7-9 | CASTQTSGASLYEQYF | TGTGCCAGCACCCAGACTAGCGGGGCAAGCCTCTACGAGCAGTACTTC
- | TRBJ2-7 | - | 11 | TRBV27 | CASLVGYEQYF | TGTGCCAGCTTAGTGGGATACGAGCAGTACTTC
- | TRBJ2-2 | - | 12 | TRBV30 | CAWSVQGGELFF | TGTGCCTGGAGTGTACAGGGCGGGGAGCTGTTTTTT
- | TRBJ2-5 | - | 12 | TRBV7-6 | CASSQIQETQYF | TGTGCCAGCAGCCAGATCCAAGAGACCCAGTACTTC
TRBD2 | TRBJ2-2 | - | 15 | TRBV7-7 | CASSQGTSGIGELFF | TGTGCTAGCAGCCAAGGGACTAGCGGGATCGGGGAGCTGTTTTTT
- | TRBJ2-1 | - | 13 | TRBV27 | CASSFLMANEQFF | TGTGCCAGCAGTTTTTTGATGGCGAATGAGCAGTTCTTC
- | TRBJ1-5 | - | 16 | TRBV6-6 | CASSSGSRAYNQPQHF | TGTGCCAGCAGTTCAGGGAGCAGAGCATATAATCAGCCCCAGCATTTT
- | TRBJ1-4 | - | 13 | TRBV30 | CAWSVGHNEKLFF | TGTGCCTGGAGTGTAGGCCATAATGAAAAACTGTTTTTT
- | TRBJ2-1 | - | 15 | TRBV6-5 | CASSYSRRNPSSLFF | TGTGCCAGCAGTTACTCGCGGCGGAATCCTAGCAGTCTGTTCTTC
- | TRBJ2-7 | few | 14 | TRBV7-9 | CASSLVQGTYEQYF | TGTGCCAGCAGCTTAGTCCAGGGAACCTACGAGCAGTACTTC
- | TRBJ1-2 | - | 15 | TRBV7-9 | CASSLAGRPNYGYTF | TGTGCCAGCAGCTTAGCTGGCAGGCCTAACTATGGCTACACCTTC
- | TRBJ2-5 | - | 14 | TRBV30 | CAWSSGTPQETQYF | TGTGCCTGGTCTTCTGGGACACCTCAAGAGACCCAGTACTTC
- | TRBJ2-5 | - | 12 | TRBV30 | CAWGQTQETQYF | TGTGCCTGGGGACAGACACAAGAGACCCAGTACTTC
- | TRBJ1-2 | - | 15 | TRBV4-3 | CASSQWTSLNYGYTF | TGCGCCAGCAGCCAATGGACCTCACTTAACTATGGCTACACCTTC
- | TRBJ2-3 | many | 16 | TRBV11-3 | CASSQYGTKSTDTQYF | TGTGCCAGCAGCCAATACGGGACAAAAAGCACAGATACGCAGTATTTT
TRBD2 | TRBJ2-7 | - | 13 | TRBV9 | CASSVGEGYEQYF | TGTGCCAGCAGCGTAGGGGAGGGGTACGAGCAGTACTTC
TRBD1 | TRBJ2-7 | - | 15 | TRBV6-5 | CASSATGVGSYEQYF | TGTGCCAGCAGTGCCACAGGGGTGGGAAGCTACGAGCAGTACTTC
TRBD2 | TRBJ2-7 | once | 15 | TRBV5-1 | CASRSTSGSSYEQYF | TGCGCCAGCAGATCGACTAGCGGGAGCTCCTACGAGCAGTACTTC
TRBD2 | TRBJ2-3 | - | 15 | TRBV5-1 | CASMTSGADTDTQYF | TGCGCCAGCATGACTAGCGGGGCAGACACAGATACGCAGTATTTT
- | TRBJ1-3 | - | 13 | TRBV28 | CASRQGSRNTIYF | TGTGCCAGCAGACAGGGTTCGAGAAACACCATATATTTT
- | TRBJ2-7 | - | 12 | TRBV7-6 | CASSLVRYEQYF | TGTGCCAGCAGCTTAGTCCGCTACGAGCAGTACTTC
- | TRBJ1-1 | - | 17 | TRBV2 | CASSEADPDSLNTEAFF | TGTGCCAGCAGTGAAGCCGACCCGGACAGTCTGAACACTGAAGCTTTCTTT